This T cell receptor beta chain comes out of a study of CD8 T cells in ankylosing spondylitis (dated by TCRdb to the late 2010s). Describing the broader study: The study profiled T cell receptor beta repertoires in healthy donors and ankylosing spondylitis patients to find disease-linked TCR variants. The whole study cohort included 108 healthy donors and 20 to 30 ankylosing spondylitis patients. Peripheral blood was sampled, and synovial fluid was additionally collected from ankylosing spondylitis patients.

Comment on this clonotype: Its antigen target is currently unknown. No base-level quality is on record; no much larger clone is a single base apart.

General conclusions and limits of the study: A TCR beta motif of about 8 highly homologous amino acid variants appeared characteristic of blood from ankylosing spondylitis patients. Some TCR beta motif variants had previously been reported in synovial fluid and blood of reactive arthritis patients, which suggested common disease-initiation mechanisms. Significant enrichment of the disease-linked clones was reported in matched synovial fluid samples from ankylosing spondylitis patients. The disease-linked clones showed a CD8+ phenotype and occurred at relatively low frequencies in peripheral blood.

V was cut back by 6 bases and J by 1 base, leaving a gap of 9 bases between them. The CDR3 starts with the cysteine, ends with the phenylalanine, and has 13 residues. Here the CDR3 DNA is all that survives: 39 bases in frame from base 1. Taken from the germline V gene (reference sequence), the CDR1 and CDR2 loops are SGHAT and FQDESV. TCRdb names Illumina HiSeq 2500 as the instrument used. Quantitative 5'-RACE with molecular barcodes was the method used to prepare the TCR beta libraries. Concerning the study's data processing: To identify disease-linked TCR variants, a new computational method was used, one built on a probabilistic model of VDJ rearrangement. Starting from the raw public reads, TCRdb applied fastp trimming at Q25, assembled clones with MiXCR and retained in-frame beta chains. Each entry is one CDR3 protein sequence, shown with its most common DNA and genes. Clone size and V and J calls follow TCRdb, not the original study. The sample table shows roughly 300,000 distinct CDR3 sequences, and 8% are seen once. The top ten constitute roughly 15% of the sample.

In this chain, TRBV11-1 is recombined with TRBJ2-5; TRBD1 could be the D gene, as 5 bases match. Sequenced sample: blood, either unsorted or a sorted T cell fraction (not recorded which). The clonotype was recovered from a male donor with ankylosing spondylitis. The nucleotides are TGTGCCAGCAGGTACACAGGCCAAGAGACCCAGTACTTC. Translated, it reads CASRYTGQETQYF.